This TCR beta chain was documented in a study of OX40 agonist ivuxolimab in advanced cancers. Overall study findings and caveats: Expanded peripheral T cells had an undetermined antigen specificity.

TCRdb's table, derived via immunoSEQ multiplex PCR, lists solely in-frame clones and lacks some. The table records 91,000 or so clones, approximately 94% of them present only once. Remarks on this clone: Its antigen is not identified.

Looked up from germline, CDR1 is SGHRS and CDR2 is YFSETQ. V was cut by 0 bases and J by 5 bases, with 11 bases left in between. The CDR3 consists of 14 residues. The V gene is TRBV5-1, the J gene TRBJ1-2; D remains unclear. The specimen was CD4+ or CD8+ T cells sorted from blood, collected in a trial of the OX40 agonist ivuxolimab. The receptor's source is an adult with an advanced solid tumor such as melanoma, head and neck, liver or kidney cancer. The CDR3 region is CASSLVEGGYGYTF. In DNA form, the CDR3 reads TGCGCCAGCAGCTTGGTTGAGGGTGGTTATGGCTACACCTTC.